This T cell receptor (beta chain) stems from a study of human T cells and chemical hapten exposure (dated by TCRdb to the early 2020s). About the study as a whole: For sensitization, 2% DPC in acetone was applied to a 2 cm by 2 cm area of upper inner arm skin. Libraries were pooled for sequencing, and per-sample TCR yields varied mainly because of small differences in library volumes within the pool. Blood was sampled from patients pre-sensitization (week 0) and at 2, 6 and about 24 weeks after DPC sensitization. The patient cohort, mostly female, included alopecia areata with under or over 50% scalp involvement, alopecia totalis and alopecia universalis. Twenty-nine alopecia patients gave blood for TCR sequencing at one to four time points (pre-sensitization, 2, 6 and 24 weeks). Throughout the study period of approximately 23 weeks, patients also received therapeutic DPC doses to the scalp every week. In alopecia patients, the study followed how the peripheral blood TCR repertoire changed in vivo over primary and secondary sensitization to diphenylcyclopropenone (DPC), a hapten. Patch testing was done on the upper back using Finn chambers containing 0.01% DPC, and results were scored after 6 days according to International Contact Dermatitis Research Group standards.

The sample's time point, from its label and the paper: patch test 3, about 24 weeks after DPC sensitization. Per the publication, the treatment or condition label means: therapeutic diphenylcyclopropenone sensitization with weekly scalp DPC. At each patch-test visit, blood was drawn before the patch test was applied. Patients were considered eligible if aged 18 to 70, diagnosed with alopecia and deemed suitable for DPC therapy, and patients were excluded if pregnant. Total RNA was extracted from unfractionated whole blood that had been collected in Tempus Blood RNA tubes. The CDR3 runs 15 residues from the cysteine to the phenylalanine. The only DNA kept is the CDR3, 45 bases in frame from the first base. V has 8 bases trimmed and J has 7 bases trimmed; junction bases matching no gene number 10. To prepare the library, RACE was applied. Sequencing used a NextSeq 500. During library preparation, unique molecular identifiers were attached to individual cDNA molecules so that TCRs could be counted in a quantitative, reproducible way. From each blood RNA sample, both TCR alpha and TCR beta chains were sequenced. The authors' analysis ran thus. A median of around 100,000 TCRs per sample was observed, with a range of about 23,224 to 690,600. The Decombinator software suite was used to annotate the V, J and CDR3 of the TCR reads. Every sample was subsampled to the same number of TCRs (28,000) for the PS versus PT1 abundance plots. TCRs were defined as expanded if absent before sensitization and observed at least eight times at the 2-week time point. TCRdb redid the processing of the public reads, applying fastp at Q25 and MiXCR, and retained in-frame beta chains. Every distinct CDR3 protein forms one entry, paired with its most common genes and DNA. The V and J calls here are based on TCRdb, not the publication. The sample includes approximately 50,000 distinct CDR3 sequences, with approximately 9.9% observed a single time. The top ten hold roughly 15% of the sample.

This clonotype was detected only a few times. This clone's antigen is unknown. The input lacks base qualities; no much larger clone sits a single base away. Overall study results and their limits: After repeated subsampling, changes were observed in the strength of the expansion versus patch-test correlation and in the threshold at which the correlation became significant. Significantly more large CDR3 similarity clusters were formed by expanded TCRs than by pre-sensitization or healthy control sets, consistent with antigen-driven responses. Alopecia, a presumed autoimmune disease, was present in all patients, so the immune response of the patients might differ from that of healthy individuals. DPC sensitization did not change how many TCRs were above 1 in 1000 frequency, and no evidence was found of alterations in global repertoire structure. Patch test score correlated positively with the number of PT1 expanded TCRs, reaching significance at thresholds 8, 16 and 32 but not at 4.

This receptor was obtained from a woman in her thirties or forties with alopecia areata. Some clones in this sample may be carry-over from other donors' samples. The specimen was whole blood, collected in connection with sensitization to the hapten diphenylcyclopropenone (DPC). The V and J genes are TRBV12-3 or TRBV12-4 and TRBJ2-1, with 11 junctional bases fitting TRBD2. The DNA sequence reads TGTGCCAGCGGATCTAGCGGGGGGAATAGGAATGAGCAGTTCTTC. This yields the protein CASGSSGGNRNEQFF.